This T cell receptor (beta chain) is from a study of T-cell reconstitution after alpha-beta-depleted transplantation in children. This sample's TCRbeta library carried unique molecular identifier barcodes. TCRdb independently ran MiXCR on the PCR reads; one entry per CDR3 protein. This sample has about 900,000 distinct CDR3 sequences, with roughly 29% found just once. This clonotype was seen ten or more times. Sequencing was performed on PBMCs, mostly from graft donor cells, taken 360 days after TCRalphabeta/CD19-depleted stem cell transplant. The sequence was collected from a boy under two years old who had a stem cell transplant for SCID, so the T cells may come from the graft donor.

Here the CDR3 reads CASREEGRVGETQYF. The CDR3 DNA is TGTGCCAGCAGGGAAGAGGGCAGGGTAGGAGAGACCCAGTACTTC. The rearrangement links TRBV27 to TRBJ2-5; perhaps D is TRBD1 or TRBD2 (5 bases each). This CDR3 is 15 amino acids long. Germline values: CDR1 MNHEY, CDR2 SMNVEV (reference sequence). V lost 6 bases and J lost 4, with 18 bases in between.